The 30 T cell receptor beta chains listed next were all sequenced from one sample in a study of monozygotic twins with inflammatory bowel disease. One entry per CDR3 protein, without DNA, is what TCRdb gives after re-calling the 5' RACE reads. The listing records some 150,000 distinct CDR3 sequences. The specimen sequenced was blood. The receptors here all came from a human donor with ulcerative colitis or Crohn's disease, or a healthy co-twin of an affected twin (not recorded which).

The chain's CDR3 is CSAAAAGSYEQYF. The rearrangement joins TRBV20-1 to TRBJ2-7. Per germline, CDR1 DFQATT and CDR2 SNEGSKA (reference sequence). The CDR3 consists of 13 residues.

The chain recombines TRBV19 with TRBJ1-1. Per the germline V gene, CDR1 is LNHDA and CDR2 is SQIVND (reference sequence). The CDR3 runs to 11 residues. This CDR3 reads CASIGPRQAFF.

The chain has TRBV5-6 and TRBJ2-7. This CDR3 contains 14 residues. Germline-derived CDR1 and CDR2 are SGHDT and YYEEEE. CDR3 region: CASSADELSYEQYF.

The rearrangement uses TRBV12-5 and TRBJ2-2; the D gene TCRdb calls, TRBD2, cannot be checked with no DNA. CDR3 size: 16 residues. Germline V CDR1 and CDR2: LGHNT, FRNRAP. This chain's CDR3 is CASGLERRGNTGELFF.

The chain joins TRBV20-1 to TRBJ1-1; the TRBD1 assignment by TCRdb is unverifiable without DNA. Germline V gene data show CDR1 as DFQATT and CDR2 as SNEGSKA (reference sequence). The CDR3 extends over 14 amino acids. The CDR3 region is CSANGGGSGTEAFF.

The chain joins TRBV4-3 to TRBJ2-1; the TRBD2 assignment by TCRdb is unverifiable without DNA. The length of the CDR3 is 18 residues. The V gene's germline CDR1 is LGHNA and CDR2 YSLEER. CDR3 in amino acids: CASSQDQSRGRASNEQFF.

The chain carries TRBV7-9 and TRBJ2-4. CDR3 length equals 14 residues. Germline CDR1 reads SEHNR; CDR2 reads FQNEAQ (reference sequence). The chain's CDR3 is CASSVGGAKNIQYF.

The chain links TRBV27 to TRBJ2-3. This CDR3 is built from 15 residues. Germline V gene data show CDR1 as MNHEY and CDR2 as SMNVEV (reference sequence). CDR3 region: CASSHKTHYTDTQYF.

The chain joins TRBV27 to TRBJ2-2; absent DNA, TCRdb's TRBD1 call cannot be checked. The CDR3 is 13 amino acids. Germline V lookup: CDR1 MNHEY, CDR2 SMNVEV (reference sequence). This CDR3 is CASSFTGTGELFF.

The CDR3 spells CSASPYYGGSQFF. The chain has TRBV20-1 and TRBJ2-1; TCRdb's D call, TRBD1, is unchecked because there is no DNA. The germline CDR1 and CDR2 sequences are DFQATT and SNEGSKA (reference sequence). The CDR3 has 13 residues.

The CDR3 region is CASSYSGENQPQHF. The chain links TRBV6-5 to TRBJ1-5. This CDR3 contains 14 residues. Germline values: CDR1 MNHEY, CDR2 SVGAGI.

The chain combines TRBV7-2 with TRBJ2-5; TCRdb reports TRBD2, a call that lacks DNA to check it against. The CDR3 totals 14 residues. The germline gives CDR1 SGHTA, CDR2 FQGNSA. CDR3 region: CASSLRAGGETQYF.

The chain joins TRBV2 to TRBJ1-3; there is no DNA to check the TCRdb D call of TRBD1. The germline CDR1 and CDR2 sequences are SNHLY and FYNNEI. The CDR3 loop spans 15 amino acids. The CDR3 reads CASRVGGRSGNTIYF.

The chain combines TRBV30 with TRBJ1-4. Germline CDR1 and CDR2: GTSNPN and SVGIG (reference sequence). The CDR3 length is 13 residues. The CDR3 sequence: CASHWALNEKLFF.

The V and J genes are TRBV20-1 and TRBJ2-7; TCRdb names TRBD1, which stays unverified in the absence of DNA. Looked up from germline, CDR1 is DFQATT and CDR2 is SNEGSKA (reference sequence). This CDR3 region has 12 residues. The CDR3 region is CSASSGGYEQYF.

The V gene is TRBV3-1, the J gene TRBJ2-7; checking the TCRdb D call of TRBD2 is not possible without DNA. Germline loops: CDR1 LGHDT, CDR2 YNNKEL (reference sequence). The CDR3 totals 15 residues. The CDR3 spells CASSRSGGIDYEQYF.

The V gene is TRBV19, the J gene TRBJ1-5; TCRdb calls TRBD1, which cannot be checked without DNA. The CDR3 extends over 15 amino acids. Germline CDR1 is LNHDA and CDR2 is SQIVND (reference sequence). The CDR3: CASSTRDRGNQPQHF.

The V and J genes are TRBV6-6 and TRBJ1-1. The CDR3 extends over 13 amino acids. From germline, CDR1 is MNHNY and CDR2 SVGAGI (reference sequence). The CDR3 is CASADGQNTEAFF.

The gene calls are TRBV19 and TRBJ2-7; the D call of TRBD1 rests on TCRdb alone, since no DNA is present to check it. Looked up from germline, CDR1 is LNHDA and CDR2 is SQIVND (reference sequence). The CDR3 has 14 amino acids. CDR3 region: CASSRGRTSSEQYF.

CDR3 sequence: CASSYSEGFSYTF. This chain connects TRBV6-5 to TRBJ1-2. The V gene's germline CDR1 is MNHEY and CDR2 SVGAGI. The CDR3 runs to 13 residues.

The V gene is TRBV7-2, the J gene TRBJ2-7; TCRdb reports TRBD2, a call that lacks DNA to check it against. CDR1 is SGHTA, CDR2 FQGNSA, per germline. The length of the CDR3 is 14 residues. CDR3 loop: CASSSSGEGGEQYF.

The gene calls are TRBV5-6 and TRBJ1-2; the TCRdb call, TRBD1, lacks DNA for checking. Germline V lookup: CDR1 SGHDT, CDR2 YYEEEE. The CDR3 totals 14 residues. CDR3 residues: CASSFGTRGYGYTF.

The CDR3 reads CASSLQRDRGDEQFF. This chain joins TRBV5-1 and TRBJ2-1; the TCRdb call, TRBD1, lacks DNA for checking. Germline V CDR1 and CDR2: SGHRS, YFSETQ. This CDR3 is built from 15 residues.

The chain is built from TRBV28 and TRBJ2-1. The CDR3 totals 17 residues. Germline CDR1 and CDR2: MDHEN and SYDVKM. CDR3 loop: CASSRIGVYGSYNEQFF.

The genes are TRBV10-3 and TRBJ2-3. This CDR3 contains 11 residues. The V gene's germline CDR1 is ENHRY and CDR2 SYGVKD. The CDR3 sequence is CATLYADTQYF.

The V and J genes are TRBV6-6 and TRBJ1-1; the TCRdb call, TRBD1, lacks DNA for checking. From germline, CDR1 is MNHNY and CDR2 SVGAGI (reference sequence). The CDR3 runs 12 residues. This CDR3 is CASTNGGTEAFF.

V gene TRBV28 combines with J gene TRBJ2-1; TCRdb's assignment of TRBD1 cannot be checked, as there is no DNA. Germline CDR1 and CDR2: MDHEN and SYDVKM. The CDR3 is made up of 15 amino acids. The CDR3 sequence: CASSPPRDGVNEQFF. Complete variable domain (other parts from reference TRBV28 and TRBJ2-1): DVKVTQSSRYLVKRTGEKVFLECVQDMDHENMFWYRQDPGLGLRLIYFSYDVKMKEKGDIPEGYSVSREKKERFSLILESASTNQTSMYLCASSPPRDGVNEQFFGPGTRLTVL.

The chain uses TRBV3-1 and TRBJ2-7. The V gene's germline CDR1 is LGHDT and CDR2 YNNKEL (reference sequence). This CDR3 has 14 amino acids. The CDR3 here is CASSPRGLQRSQYF.

The rearrangement uses TRBV6-2 or TRBV6-3 and TRBJ2-7. This CDR3 region has 12 residues. From germline, CDR1 is MNHEY and CDR2 SVGEGT. CDR3 region: CASSYPAYEQYF.

The rearrangement uses TRBV11-2 and TRBJ2-7; the TCRdb call, TRBD1, lacks DNA for checking. Germline V gives CDR1 SGHAT, CDR2 FQNNGV. There are 16 residues in the CDR3. The CDR3: CASSLVGTEYLYEQYF.